A selection of T cell receptor beta chains follows, all from one sample in a study of cytomegalovirus exposure and HLA in healthy donors. The assay was immunoSEQ multiplex PCR, and TCRdb's table has in-frame clones only and misses some. The sample records roughly 170,000 clones, around 74% being singletons. The sample was PBMCs. The receptors derive from a female donor in good health and CMV-seronegative. CDR3s include the opening cysteine and the closing phenylalanine or tryptophan. Fields, in order: V gene, J gene, CDR3 protein.

TRBV19	TRBJ2-1	CASSIETLSGRVYNEQFF
TRBV7-9	TRBJ1-2	CASRGAGDGYTF
TRBV5-1	TRBJ2-1	CASSPSPGQPYNEQFF
TRBV28	TRBJ2-2	CASSLWADGELFF
TRBV28	TRBJ1-2	CASSSAGQPKGHGYTF
TRBV7-6	TRBJ2-1	CASSLELSSYNEQFF
TRBV19	NA	CASSISSSHEQYF
TRBV27	TRBJ2-3	CASSLSAGATSGHPDTQYF
TRBV27	TRBJ1-6	CASGTGNNYNSPLHF
TRBV2	TRBJ2-7	CASSEAATSGGVIHEQYF
TRBV6-5	TRBJ2-7	CASSRAGASYEQYF
TRBV4-1	TRBJ1-5	CASSQGDRGYQPQHF
TRBV20-1	TRBJ1-1	CSAVQGTEAFF
TRBV13	TRBJ2-5	CASSQRTSGQETQYF
TRBV6-1	TRBJ1-2	CASSDFIGPRAGYTF
TRBV7-2	TRBJ2-7	CASSLVPAGVPYEQYF
TRBV25-1	TRBJ2-2	CASTTGPGELFF
TRBV7-6	TRBJ1-3	CASSHTPLRGRRSGNTIYF
TRBV5-4	TRBJ2-7	CASSWGGSSYEQYF
TRBV30	TRBJ1-2	CAWHRQAVYGYTF
TRBV27	TRBJ1-5	CASGTGFNQPQHF
TRBV7-9	TRBJ2-3	CASSLVADTQYF
TRBV14	TRBJ2-7	CASSQIGQGSYEQYF
TRBV4-3	TRBJ2-1	CASSQEDPGLAGVSSYNEQFF
TRBV29-1	TRBJ2-1	CSLRDSGFYNEQFF
TRBV7-8	TRBJ2-1	CASSGESGGTYYNEQFF
TRBV28	TRBJ2-1	CASSLWTGNNEQFF
TRBV7-2	TRBJ1-1	CASTPGMNTEAFF
TRBV6-1	TRBJ1-3	CASSDKRLSGNTIYF
TRBV2	TRBJ1-1	CASSAGTGTEAFF
TRBV4-2	TRBJ1-4	CASSQEVAGGVRVKLFF
TRBV27	TRBJ1-6	CASSFTPGWTSPLHF
TRBV27	TRBJ1-2	CASSTPDSSYGYTF
TRBV6-6	TRBJ1-2	CASSRDRDYGYTF
TRBV7-2	TRBJ1-2	CASSVTAGDAYGYTF
TRBV4-2	TRBJ2-2	CASSEENTGELFF
TRBV2	TRBJ1-4	CASRQQGLATNEKLFF
TRBV28	TRBJ1-2	CASSPSGTLHGYTF
TRBV4-3	TRBJ2-1	CASSLGLASDEQFF
TRBV19	TRBJ1-3	CASRPEGTRNTIYF
TRBV5-8	TRBJ2-1	CASSLAGLAGTYNEQFF
TRBV21-1	TRBJ2-1	CASSKGLAVSYNEQFF
TRBV9	TRBJ2-7	CASSATWTATYEQYF
TRBV9	TRBJ2-7	CASSPADRLDYEQYF
TRBV20-1	TRBJ1-4	CSAAGGKLFF
TRBV19	TRBJ1-2	CASSRQGFDYGYTF
TRBV7-9	TRBJ1-3	CASSARSGPAGDTIYF
TRBV6-4	TRBJ2-3	CASSDVPGSSTDTQYF
TRBV2	TRBJ2-7	CASSRDSYEQYF
TRBV4-2	TRBJ2-3	CASSQVERTDTQYF
TRBV7-2	TRBJ2-3	CASSNPPQGTSTDTQYF
TRBV6-6	TRBJ2-3	CASSYLQRDTQYF
TRBV7-2	TRBJ1-2	CASSSFTGSYYGYTF